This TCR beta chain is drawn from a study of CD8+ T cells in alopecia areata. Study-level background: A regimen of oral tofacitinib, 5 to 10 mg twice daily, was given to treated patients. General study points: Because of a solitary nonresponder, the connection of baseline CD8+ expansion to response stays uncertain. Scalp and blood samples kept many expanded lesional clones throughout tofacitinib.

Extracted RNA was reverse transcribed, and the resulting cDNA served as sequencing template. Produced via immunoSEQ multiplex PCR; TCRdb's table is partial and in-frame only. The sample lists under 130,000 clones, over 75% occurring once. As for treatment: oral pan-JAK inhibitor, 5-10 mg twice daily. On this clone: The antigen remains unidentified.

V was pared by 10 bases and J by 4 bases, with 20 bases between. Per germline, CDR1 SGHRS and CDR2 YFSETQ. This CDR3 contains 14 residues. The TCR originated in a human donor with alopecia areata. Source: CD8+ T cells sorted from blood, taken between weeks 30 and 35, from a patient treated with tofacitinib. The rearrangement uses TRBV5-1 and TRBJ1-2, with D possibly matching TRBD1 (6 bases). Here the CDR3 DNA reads TGCGCCGCCAGGACCAATGGGGGCGGCTATGGCTACACCTTC. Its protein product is CAARTNGGGYGYTF.